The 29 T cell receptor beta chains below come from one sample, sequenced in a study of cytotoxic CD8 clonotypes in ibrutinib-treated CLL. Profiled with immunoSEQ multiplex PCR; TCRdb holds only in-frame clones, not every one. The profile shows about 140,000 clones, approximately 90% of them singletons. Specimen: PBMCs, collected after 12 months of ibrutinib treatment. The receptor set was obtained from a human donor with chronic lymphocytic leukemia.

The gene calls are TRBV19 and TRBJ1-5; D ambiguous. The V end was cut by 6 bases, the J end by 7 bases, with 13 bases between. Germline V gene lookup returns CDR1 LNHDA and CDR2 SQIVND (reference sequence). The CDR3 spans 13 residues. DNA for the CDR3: TGTGCCAGTAGGTTCGGGCTGGGGCAGCCCCAGCATTTT. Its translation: CASRFGLGQPQHF. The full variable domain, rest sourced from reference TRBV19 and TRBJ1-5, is DGGITQSPKYLFRKEGQNVTLSCEQNLNHDAMYWYRQDPGQGLRLIYYSQIVNDFQKGDIAEGYSVSREKKESFPLTVTSAQKNPTAFYLCASRFGLGQPQHFGDGTRLSIL.

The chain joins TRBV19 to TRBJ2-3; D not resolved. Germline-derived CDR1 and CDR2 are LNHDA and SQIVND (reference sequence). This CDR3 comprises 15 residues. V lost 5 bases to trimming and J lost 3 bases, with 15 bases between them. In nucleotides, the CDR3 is TGTGCCAGTAGTCTTGTCCCACCTGGTACAGATACGCAGTATTTT. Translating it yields CASSLVPPGTDTQYF.

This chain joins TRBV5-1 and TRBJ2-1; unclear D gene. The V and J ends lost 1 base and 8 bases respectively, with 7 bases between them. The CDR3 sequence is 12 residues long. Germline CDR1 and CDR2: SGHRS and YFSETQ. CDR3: CASSLMFDEQFF. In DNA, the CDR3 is TGCGCCAGCAGCTTGATGTTTGATGAGCAGTTCTTC.

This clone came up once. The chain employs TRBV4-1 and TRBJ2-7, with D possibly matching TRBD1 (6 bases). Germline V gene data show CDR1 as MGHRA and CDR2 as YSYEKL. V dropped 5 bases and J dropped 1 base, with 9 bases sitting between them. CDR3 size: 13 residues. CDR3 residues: CASSYDRSYEQYF. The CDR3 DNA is TGCGCCAGCAGCTATGACAGGTCCTACGAGCAGTACTTC.

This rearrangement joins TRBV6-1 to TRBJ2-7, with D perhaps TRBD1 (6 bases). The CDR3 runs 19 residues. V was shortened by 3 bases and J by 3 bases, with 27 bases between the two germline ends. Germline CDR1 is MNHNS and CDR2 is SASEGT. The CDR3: CASSDWDTVDAEHNYEQYF. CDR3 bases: TGTGCCAGCAGTGACTGGGACACGGTTGATGCAGAACATAACTACGAGCAGTACTTC.

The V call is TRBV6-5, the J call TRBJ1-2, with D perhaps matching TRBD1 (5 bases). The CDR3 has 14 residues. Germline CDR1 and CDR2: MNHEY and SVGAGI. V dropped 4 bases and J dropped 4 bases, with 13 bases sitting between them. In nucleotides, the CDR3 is TGTGCCAGCAGTTCCCGACAGAACCTCTATGGCTACACCTTC. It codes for CASSSRQNLYGYTF.

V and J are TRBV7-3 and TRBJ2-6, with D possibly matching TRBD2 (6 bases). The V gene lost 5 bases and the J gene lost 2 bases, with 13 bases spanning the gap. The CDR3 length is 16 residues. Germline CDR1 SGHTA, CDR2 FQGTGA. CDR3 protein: CASSLRGGAGANVLTF. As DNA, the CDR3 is TGTGCCAGCAGCCTCAGAGGCGGGGCTGGGGCCAACGTCCTGACTTTC.

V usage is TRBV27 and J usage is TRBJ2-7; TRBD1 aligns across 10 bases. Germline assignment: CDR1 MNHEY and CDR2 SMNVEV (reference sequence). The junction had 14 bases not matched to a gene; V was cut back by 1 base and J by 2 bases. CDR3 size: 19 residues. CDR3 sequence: CASSLLGMGRGQGTYEQYF. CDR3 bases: TGTGCCAGCAGTTTATTGGGGATGGGGAGGGGACAGGGGACCTACGAGCAGTACTTC.

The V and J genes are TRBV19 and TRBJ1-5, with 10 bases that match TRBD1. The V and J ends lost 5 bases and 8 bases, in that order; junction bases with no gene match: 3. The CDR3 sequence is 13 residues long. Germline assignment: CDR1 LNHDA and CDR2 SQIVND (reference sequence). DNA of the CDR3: TGTGCCAGTAGTTTGGGACAGGGGAAGCCCCAGCATTTT. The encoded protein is CASSLGQGKPQHF.

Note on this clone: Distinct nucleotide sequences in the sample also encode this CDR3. CDR3 sequence reads: CASSLGESTEAFF. CDR3 nucleotide sequence: TGCGCCAGCAGCTTGGGTGAGAGCACTGAAGCTTTCTTT. V usage is TRBV5-1 and J usage is TRBJ1-1; D not certain. The germline CDR1 and CDR2 sequences are SGHRS and YFSETQ. The CDR3 spans 13 residues. V was pared by 0 bases and J by 4 bases, with 7 bases between.

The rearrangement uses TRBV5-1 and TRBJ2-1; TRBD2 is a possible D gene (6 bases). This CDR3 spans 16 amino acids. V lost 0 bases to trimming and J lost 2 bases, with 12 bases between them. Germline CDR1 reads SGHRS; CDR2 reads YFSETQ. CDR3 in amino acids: CASSLAGSNAYNEQFF. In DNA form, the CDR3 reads TGCGCCAGCAGCTTGGCCGGGAGTAATGCCTACAATGAGCAGTTCTTC.

CDR3 sequence: CASSSDIYGYTF. CDR3 sequence (DNA): TGTGCCAGCAGTTCCGACATCTATGGCTACACCTTC. The rearrangement joins TRBV28 to TRBJ1-2; D is unresolved. The CDR3 loop spans 12 amino acids. Germline CDR1 is MDHEN and CDR2 is SYDVKM. Trimming pared 4 bases from V and 4 bases from J, leaving 7 bases between.

The CDR3 DNA reads as TGTGCCAGCACTACAGGCGCCTACGAGCAGTACTTC. This gives the protein CASTTGAYEQYF. The V call is TRBV6-5, the J call TRBJ2-7, with a weak D call TRBD1 (5 bases). The ends were cut back, 7 bases at V and 2 bases at J, with 9 bases in the middle. The CDR3 has 12 amino acids. Germline-derived CDR1 and CDR2 are MNHEY and SVGAGI.

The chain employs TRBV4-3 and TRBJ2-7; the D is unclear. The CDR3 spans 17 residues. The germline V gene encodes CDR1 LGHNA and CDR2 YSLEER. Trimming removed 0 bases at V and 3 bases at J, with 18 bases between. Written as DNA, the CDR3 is TGCGCCAGCAGCCAAGACCCGCCCGCCGGCTTAAACTACGAGCAGTACTTC. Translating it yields CASSQDPPAGLNYEQYF.

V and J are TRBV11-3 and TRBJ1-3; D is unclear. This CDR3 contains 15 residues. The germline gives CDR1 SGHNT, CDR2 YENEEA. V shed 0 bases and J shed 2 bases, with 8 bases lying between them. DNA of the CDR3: TGTGCCAGCAGCTTAGAGGGGTCCACTGGAAACACCATATATTTT. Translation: CASSLEGSTGNTIYF.

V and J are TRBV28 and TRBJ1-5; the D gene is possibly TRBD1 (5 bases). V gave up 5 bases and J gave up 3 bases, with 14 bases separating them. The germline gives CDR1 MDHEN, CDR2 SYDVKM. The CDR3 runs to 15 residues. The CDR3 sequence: CASSPLGVNNQPQHF. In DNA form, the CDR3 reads TGTGCCAGCAGTCCACTGGGGGTGAACAATCAGCCCCAGCATTTT.

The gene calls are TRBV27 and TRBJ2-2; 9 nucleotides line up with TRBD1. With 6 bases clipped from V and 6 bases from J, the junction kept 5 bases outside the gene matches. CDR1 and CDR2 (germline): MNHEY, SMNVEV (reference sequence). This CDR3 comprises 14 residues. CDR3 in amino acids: CASSRDRVAGELFF. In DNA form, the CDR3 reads TGTGCCAGCAGCCGGGACAGGGTGGCCGGGGAGCTGTTTTTT.

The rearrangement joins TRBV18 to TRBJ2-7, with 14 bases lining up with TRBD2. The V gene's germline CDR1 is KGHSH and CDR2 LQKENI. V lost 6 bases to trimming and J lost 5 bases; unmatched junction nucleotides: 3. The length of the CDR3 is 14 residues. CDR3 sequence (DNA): TGTGCCAGCTCGGGACTAGCGGGAGTTCACGAGCAGTACTTC. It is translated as CASSGLAGVHEQYF.

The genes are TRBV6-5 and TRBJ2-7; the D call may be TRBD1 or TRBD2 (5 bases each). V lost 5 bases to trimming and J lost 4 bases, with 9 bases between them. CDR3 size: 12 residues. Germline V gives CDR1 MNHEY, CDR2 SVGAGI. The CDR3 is CASSRDGYEQYF. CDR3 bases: TGTGCCAGCAGTCGGGACGGATACGAGCAGTACTTC.

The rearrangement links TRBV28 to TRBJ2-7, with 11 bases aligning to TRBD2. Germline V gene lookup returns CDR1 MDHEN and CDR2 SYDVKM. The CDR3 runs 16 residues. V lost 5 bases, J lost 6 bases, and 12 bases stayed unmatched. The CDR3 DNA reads TGTGCCAGCAGTACTAGCGGGAGCCTAATGGGCTCCGAGCAGTACTTC. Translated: CASSTSGSLMGSEQYF.

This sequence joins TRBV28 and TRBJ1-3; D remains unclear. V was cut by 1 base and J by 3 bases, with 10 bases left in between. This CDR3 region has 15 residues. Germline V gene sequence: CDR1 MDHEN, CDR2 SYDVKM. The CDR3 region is CASSLLPRFGNTIYF. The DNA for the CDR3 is TGTGCCAGCAGTTTATTGCCCAGGTTTGGAAACACCATATATTTT.

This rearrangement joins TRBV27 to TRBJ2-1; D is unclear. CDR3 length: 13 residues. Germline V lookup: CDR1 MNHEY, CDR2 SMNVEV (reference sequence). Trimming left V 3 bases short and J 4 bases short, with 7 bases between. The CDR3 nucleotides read TGTGCCAGCAGTTTTTCCGTTTACAATGAGCAGTTCTTC. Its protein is CASSFSVYNEQFF.

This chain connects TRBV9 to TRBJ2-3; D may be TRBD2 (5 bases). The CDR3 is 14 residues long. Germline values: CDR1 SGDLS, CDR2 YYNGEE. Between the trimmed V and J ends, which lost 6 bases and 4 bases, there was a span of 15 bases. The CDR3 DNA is TGTGCCAGCAATCCGGGGAGTGTCGCAGATACGCAGTATTTT. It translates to CASNPGSVADTQYF.

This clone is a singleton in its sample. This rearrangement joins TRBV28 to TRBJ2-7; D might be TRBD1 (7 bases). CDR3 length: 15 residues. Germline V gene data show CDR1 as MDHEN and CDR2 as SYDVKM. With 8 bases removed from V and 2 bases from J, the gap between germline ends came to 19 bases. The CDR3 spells CASRTAGTETYEQYF. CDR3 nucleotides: TGTGCCAGCCGGACCGCGGGGACAGAGACCTACGAGCAGTACTTC.

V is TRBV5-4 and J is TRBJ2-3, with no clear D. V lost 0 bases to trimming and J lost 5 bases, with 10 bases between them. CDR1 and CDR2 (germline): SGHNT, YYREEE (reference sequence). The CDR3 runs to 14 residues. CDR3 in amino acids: CASSLEGWGDTQYF. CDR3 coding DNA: TGTGCCAGCAGCTTGGAGGGATGGGGAGATACGCAGTATTTT.

The CDR3 nucleotides read TGTGCCAGCAGCCGAGCGGGGAGCTCCTACAATGAGCAGTTCTTC. This sequence encodes CASSRAGSSYNEQFF. V and J are TRBV28 and TRBJ2-1, with 7 bases fitting TRBD2. V was clipped by 6 bases and J by 0 bases; unmatched bases: 5. Germline CDR1 and CDR2: MDHEN and SYDVKM. The CDR3 has 15 residues.

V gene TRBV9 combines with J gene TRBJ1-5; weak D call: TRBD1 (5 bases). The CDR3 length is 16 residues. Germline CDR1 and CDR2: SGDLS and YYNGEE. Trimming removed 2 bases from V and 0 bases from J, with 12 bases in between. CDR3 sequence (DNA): TGTGCCAGCAGCGTGGGGCAGCCTTATAGCAATCAGCCCCAGCATTTT. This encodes CASSVGQPYSNQPQHF. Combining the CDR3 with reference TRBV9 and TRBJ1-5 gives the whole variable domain DSGVTQTPKHLITATGQRVTLRCSPRSGDLSVYWYQQSLDQGLQFLIQYYNGEERAKGNILERFSAQQFPDLHSELNLSSLELGDSALYFCASSVGQPYSNQPQHFGDGTRLSIL.

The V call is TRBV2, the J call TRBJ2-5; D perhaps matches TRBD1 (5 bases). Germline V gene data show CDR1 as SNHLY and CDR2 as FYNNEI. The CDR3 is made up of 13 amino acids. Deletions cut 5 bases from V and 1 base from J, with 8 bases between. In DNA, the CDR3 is TGTGCCAGCAGTTGGCAGGGCCAAGAGACCCAGTACTTC. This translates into CASSWQGQETQYF.

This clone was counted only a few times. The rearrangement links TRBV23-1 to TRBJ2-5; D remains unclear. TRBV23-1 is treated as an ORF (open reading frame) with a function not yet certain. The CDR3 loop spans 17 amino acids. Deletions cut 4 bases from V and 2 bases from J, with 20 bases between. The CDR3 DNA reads TGCGCCAGCAGTCTCCAACCAGGCCTCACGGCGCAAGAGACCCAGTACTTC. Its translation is CASSLQPGLTAQETQYF.